This TCR beta chain appears in the sequencing data of a study of T cells in Graves' hyperthyroidism and ophthalmopathy. Study background: At initial diagnosis, before any treatment had begun, peripheral blood was obtained.

This clonotype was counted only a few times. Clinical Activity Scores of at least 3, NOSPECS grades of at least 4 and durations under 3 months characterized ophthalmopathy patients. Germline V CDR1 and CDR2: SGHAT, FQNNGV. The V end lost 2 bases, the J end lost 5 bases, and 15 bases lay between the germline ends. The CDR3 covers 16 residues. The source material, RNA transcripts, was used to amplify TCR beta CDR3 regions. The HTBI primer set was used in a first-round RT-PCR of the TCR CDR3. TCRdb called the multiplex PCR reads again in MiXCR, with one record for every CDR3 protein. This sample has fewer than 650,000 distinct CDR3 sequences, with roughly 14% found just once.

The sample taken for sequencing was blood. The clonotype originates from a woman in her thirties or forties with Graves' ophthalmopathy. The chain carries TRBV11-2 and TRBJ2-2; no clear D gene. CDR3 loop: CASSLRTARTTGELFF. The DNA of the CDR3 is TGTGCCAGCAGCTTAAGGACGGCCAGAACTACCGGGGAGCTGTTTTTT.